This entry concerns a single TCR beta chain. Assay used: immunoSEQ multiplex PCR; TCRdb lists only in-frame clones, some missing. The sample contains about 51,000 clones, approximately 84% of which appear only once. This sample was taken from a study of PD-L1 blockade in urothelial cancer. For the study at large: The patients had undergone anywhere from 0 to 3 prior chemotherapy regimens.

The germline V gene has CDR1 SEHNR and CDR2 FQNEAQ (reference sequence). The CDR3 loop spans 13 amino acids. V shed 6 bases, J shed 10 bases, and the junction held 10 bases outside the gene matches. The TCR comes from a man aged 60 to 69 with urothelial cancer. Sequencing was performed on PBMCs, taken around atezolizumab (anti-PD-L1) treatment. The chain combines TRBV7-9 with TRBJ1-2; TRBD1 matches at 8 bases. The CDR3 sequence is CASRTGTGVTYTF. The CDR3 DNA follows: TGTGCCAGCAGGACCGGGACAGGCGTGACCTACACCTTC.